These 18 T cell receptor beta chains originate from one sample sequenced in a study of blood T cell repertoires in COVID-19. Some clones are missing from TCRdb's copy, which holds only in-frame ones; the method was immunoSEQ multiplex PCR. The sample records over 200,000 clones, more than 85% being singletons. The sequencing input was peripheral blood. These receptors were obtained from a man aged 40-49 years with active or convalescent COVID-19.

The J gene is TRBJ1-4, the V gene TRBV2; D uncertain. CDR1 is SNHLY, CDR2 FYNNEI, per germline. V shed 1 base and J shed 3 bases, with 6 bases lying between them. CDR3 length equals 14 residues. The CDR3 sequence is CASSEVAANEKLFF. DNA for the CDR3: TGTGCCAGCAGTGAAGTGGCAGCTAATGAAAAACTGTTTTTT. The full variable domain, completed using reference TRBV2 and TRBJ1-4, is EPEVTQTPSHQVTQMGQEVILRCVPISNHLYFYWYRQILGQKVEFLVSFYNNEISEKSEIFDDQFSVERPDGSNFTLKIRSTKLEDSAMYFCASSEVAANEKLFFGSGTQLSVL.

The CDR3: CSLVRTIYF. As DNA, the CDR3 is TGTTCCCTCGTTAGAACCATATATTTT. The chain couples TRBV27 to TRBJ1-3; D is unclear. CDR1 and CDR2 from the germline V gene are MNHEY and SMNVEV (reference sequence). This CDR3 is built from 9 residues.

J is TRBJ2-7 and V is TRBV3-1 (or the pseudogene TRBV3-2), with 7 bases that match TRBD2. Germline V gene lookup returns CDR1 LGHDT and CDR2 YNNKEL (reference sequence). CDR3 length equals 16 residues. J gave up 6 bases and V 4 bases, and 15 bases lay outside the gene matches. CDR3 residues: CASSPMGGRGPGEQYF. Here the CDR3 DNA reads TGTGCCAGCAGCCCAATGGGGGGGAGAGGGCCAGGCGAGCAGTACTTC.

V gene TRBV2 combines with J gene TRBJ2-3; 11 nucleotides align to TRBD1. The J segment lost 6 bases and the V segment lost 1 base, leaving 6 bases of the junction unmatched. The CDR3 contains 16 residues. Germline CDR1 reads SNHLY; CDR2 reads FYNNEI. The CDR3 loop is CASSEGTGGASDTQYF. The CDR3 nucleotides read TGTGCCAGCAGTGAAGGGACAGGGGGCGCGTCTGATACGCAGTATTTT. Full variable domain (missing parts from reference TRBV2 and TRBJ2-3): EPEVTQTPSHQVTQMGQEVILRCVPISNHLYFYWYRQILGQKVEFLVSFYNNEISEKSEIFDDQFSVERPDGSNFTLKIRSTKLEDSAMYFCASSEGTGGASDTQYFGPGTRLTVL.

The CDR3, as DNA: TGTGCCAGCAGCTTAATTAATATGAACACTGAAGCTTTCTTT. Its translation is CASSLINMNTEAFF. V is TRBV7-9 and J is TRBJ1-1; no reliable D call. CDR1 and CDR2 (germline): SEHNR, FQNEAQ (reference sequence). V was shortened by 2 bases and J by 0 bases, with 7 bases between the two germline ends. The CDR3 runs 14 residues.

This chain connects TRBV2 to TRBJ1-3; D call uncertain. Germline loops: CDR1 SNHLY, CDR2 FYNNEI. The CDR3 is 16 residues long. With 6 bases removed from V and 0 bases from J, the gap between germline ends came to 15 bases. The CDR3 nucleotides read TGTGCCAGCAGCGAACTCGGAAGGAGCTCTGGAAACACCATATATTTT. Translation gives CASSELGRSSGNTIYF.

This CDR3 reads CARSLSGGPGELFF. Here the CDR3 DNA reads TGTGCCAGAAGCTTGTCAGGGGGCCCCGGGGAGCTGTTTTTT. The chain links TRBV5-3 to TRBJ2-2; 8 nucleotides align to TRBD1. TRBV5-3 is an open reading frame, and its role is uncertain. The CDR3 totals 14 residues. Germline trimming cut 1 base from V and 6 bases from J; bases unmatched to any gene: 2.

The chain links TRBV9 to TRBJ2-1; 10 nucleotides align to TRBD2. Trimming cost V 3 bases and J 7 bases; bases outside gene matches: 7. Germline CDR1 reads SGDLS; CDR2 reads YYNGEE. The CDR3 consists of 15 residues. The CDR3 DNA sequence: TGTGCCAGCAGCGCAACTCTAGCGGGGGTGAATGAGCAGTTCTTC. Translated, it gives CASSATLAGVNEQFF.

V usage is TRBV3-1 (or the pseudogene TRBV3-2) and J usage is TRBJ2-3; a weak D match, TRBD1 (6 bases). The ends were cut back, 1 base at V and 2 bases at J, with 19 bases in the middle. CDR3 length equals 18 residues. Per germline, CDR1 LGHDT and CDR2 YNNKEL (reference sequence). CDR3 region: CASSQGPGRGPHTDTQYF. CDR3 bases: TGTGCCAGCAGCCAAGGGCCCGGCAGGGGCCCCCACACAGATACGCAGTATTTT.

V usage is TRBV19 and J usage is TRBJ1-2; TRBD1 matches at 8 bases. Germline loops: CDR1 LNHDA, CDR2 SQIVND (reference sequence). J was trimmed by 4 bases and V by 8 bases; bases with no gene match: 6. The CDR3 is 13 residues long. As DNA, the CDR3 is TGTGCCAGTCATGGACAGGGTTTCTATGGCTACACCTTC. Protein product: CASHGQGFYGYTF. Looking up the rest from reference TRBV19 and TRBJ1-2 gives the full variable domain: DGGITQSPKYLFRKEGQNVTLSCEQNLNHDAMYWYRQDPGQGLRLIYYSQIVNDFQKGDIAEGYSVSREKKESFPLTVTSAQKNPTAFYLCASHGQGFYGYTFGSGTRLTVV.

The chain links TRBV11-2 to TRBJ2-7; 12 positions agree with TRBD2. Trimming removed 5 bases from V and 6 bases from J; junction bases left unmatched: 8. Germline values: CDR1 SGHAT, CDR2 FQNNGV. CDR3 size: 15 residues. The DNA for the CDR3 is TGTGCCAGCAGCCCACTAGCGGGAGGAAAGAGCGAGCAGTACTTC. Translating it yields CASSPLAGGKSEQYF. The entire variable domain, with the rest obtained from reference TRBV11-2 and TRBJ2-7, is as follows: EAGVAQSPRYKIIEKRQSVAFWCNPISGHATLYWYQQILGQGPKLLIQFQNNGVVDDSQLPKDRFSAERLKGVDSTLKIQPAKLEDSAVYLCASSPLAGGKSEQYFGPGTRLTVT.

This sequence joins TRBV9 and TRBJ1-2, with a weak D call TRBD1 (6 bases). The germline V gene encodes CDR1 SGDLS and CDR2 YYNGEE. The CDR3 spans 17 residues. Trimming shortened V by 5 bases and J by 0 bases, and 20 bases separated the two germline ends. The DNA for the CDR3 is TGTGCCAGCAGTACTGGGGGGGCAGGCCCTCCTAACTATGGCTACACCTTC. Its translation: CASSTGGAGPPNYGYTF.

This clone was found once. The genes are TRBV19 and TRBJ1-2; 9 bases line up with TRBD1. In germline, CDR1 is LNHDA, CDR2 SQIVND (reference sequence). V lost 0 bases, J lost 3 bases, and 11 bases stayed unmatched. This CDR3 spans 18 amino acids. This CDR3 is CASSIDGTGKPLDYGYTF. The DNA for the CDR3 is TGTGCCAGTAGTATAGACGGGACAGGGAAGCCCCTTGACTATGGCTACACCTTC.

This chain links TRBV11-2 with TRBJ1-1; no clear D. The V gene's germline CDR1 is SGHAT and CDR2 FQNNGV. V lost 5 bases, J lost 2 bases, and 6 bases lay in between. The CDR3 extends over 12 amino acids. Here the CDR3 reads CASSPLNTEAFF. In DNA, the CDR3 is TGTGCCAGCAGCCCCTTAAACACTGAAGCTTTCTTT.

This chain links TRBV19 with TRBJ2-3, with 14 nucleotides matching TRBD2. Germline CDR1 and CDR2: LNHDA and SQIVND (reference sequence). With V trimmed by 2 bases and J by 13 bases, 14 bases remained unmatched. CDR3 size: 17 residues. The CDR3 sequence is CASSIRTSGRSRYVKYF. The CDR3, as DNA: TGTGCCAGTAGTATAAGGACTAGCGGGAGGAGTAGATACGTGAAGTATTTT.

This clone was counted a single time. Other DNA sequences in this specimen translate into the identical CDR3. This chain links TRBV5-1 with TRBJ1-1, with 9 bases lining up with TRBD1. With 4 bases clipped from V and 8 bases from J, the junction kept 3 bases outside the gene matches. CDR1 and CDR2 from the germline V gene are SGHRS and YFSETQ. The CDR3 extends over 12 amino acids. CDR3 coding DNA: TGCGCCAGCAGCCTTGGACAGGGGGAAGCTTTCTTT. It yields the protein CASSLGQGEAFF.

The genes are TRBV5-1 and TRBJ2-3, with TRBD2 as a possible D gene (6 bases). Germline-derived CDR1 and CDR2 are SGHRS and YFSETQ. V lost 5 bases and J 5 bases, leaving 18 bases between the germline ends. The CDR3 is 15 residues long. CDR3 amino acids: CASRTPGAGGDTQYF. Here the CDR3 DNA reads TGCGCCAGCAGGACACCAGGAGCCGGGGGAGATACGCAGTATTTT.

The chain has TRBV28 and TRBJ1-2; 9 nucleotides align to TRBD1. With V trimmed by 5 bases and J by 6 bases, 10 bases remained unmatched. The V gene's germline CDR1 is MDHEN and CDR2 SYDVKM. The CDR3 consists of 15 residues. The CDR3 reads CASSDLQGARDGYTF. The CDR3 DNA reads TGTGCCAGCAGTGACCTACAGGGGGCGAGAGATGGCTACACCTTC.